Shown below are 21 T cell receptor beta chains from a single sample sequenced in a study of vaccination effects on CD4 cells after COVID-19 (dated by TCRdb to the early 2020s). After around 10 days of culture, CD4+ T cells were isolated with the EasySep CD4+ T cell isolation kit. Library method: the immunoSEQ multiplex PCR assay. The table comes from immuneACCESS by way of TCRdb, which keeps in-frame sequences with V and J called. Part of the clones is missing from these tables; in studies checked, under half for an unresolved V gene and the rest for unknown reasons. This sample is represented by tens of thousands of clones; 77% of them were singletons. The ten largest clones add up to roughly 2% of the sample. The antigens of these receptors remain unknown. The sequencing used CD4+ T cells from PBMCs cultured without peptide, collected before COVID-19 vaccination. The receptor source for this set is a human donor who received a COVID-19 vaccine.

The genes are TRBV6-5 and TRBJ1-4, with 9 bases lining up with TRBD1. J gave up 8 bases and V 7 bases, and 8 bases lay outside the gene matches. The CDR3 consists of 14 residues. In germline, CDR1 is MNHEY, CDR2 SVGAGI. The CDR3 is CASILQGAGEKLFF. The CDR3 nucleotides read TGTGCCAGCATTTTACAGGGGGCGGGAGAAAAACTGTTTTTT.

This clone was found a few times. This sequence joins TRBV7-9 and TRBJ2-3; 8 nucleotides match TRBD1. The CDR3 extends over 14 amino acids. Germline V gives CDR1 SEHNR, CDR2 FQNEAQ (reference sequence). V lost 3 bases to trimming and J lost 3 bases; unmatched junction nucleotides: 2. The CDR3 nucleotides are TGTGCCAGCAGCTTTAACAGGGGGACAGATACGCAGTATTTT. It specifies CASSFNRGTDTQYF.

This chain uses TRBV3-1 (or the pseudogene TRBV3-2) with TRBJ1-1, with D possibly TRBD1 on 5 matching bases. Trimming took off 1 base at V and 7 bases at J, with 13 bases between the two ends. This CDR3 has 14 amino acids. Germline CDR1 LGHDT, CDR2 YNNKEL (reference sequence). CDR3 sequence: CASSQGRGMVEAFF. The CDR3 DNA is TGTGCCAGCAGCCAAGGGCGGGGGATGGTTGAAGCTTTCTTT.

The chain joins TRBV5-4 to TRBJ1-3; weak D call: TRBD1 (6 bases). Germline values: CDR1 SGHNT, CDR2 YYREEE (reference sequence). The CDR3 is made up of 16 amino acids. Trimming took off 0 bases at V and 0 bases at J, with 10 bases between the two ends. This CDR3 is CASSLGRGDSGNTIYF. CDR3 sequence (DNA): TGTGCCAGCAGCTTGGGCAGGGGCGACTCTGGAAACACCATATATTTT.

The rearrangement joins TRBV5-4 to TRBJ2-1; TRBD2 matches 8 bases. Germline CDR1 reads SGHNT; CDR2 reads YYREEE (reference sequence). J gave up 5 bases and V 4 bases, and 8 bases lay outside the gene matches. CDR3 length: 15 residues. The CDR3 loop is CASSRRSRGDNEQFF. In DNA, the CDR3 is TGTGCCAGCAGCCGACGCTCGCGGGGGGACAATGAGCAGTTCTTC.

The V and J genes are TRBV3-1 (or the pseudogene TRBV3-2) and TRBJ2-5; D remains unclear. The CDR3 length is 15 residues. V lost 0 bases and J 6 bases, leaving 14 bases between the germline ends. In germline, CDR1 is LGHDT, CDR2 YNNKEL (reference sequence). This chain's CDR3 is CASSQDFGVVQTQYF. For the CDR3, the DNA is TGTGCCAGCAGCCAAGATTTTGGGGTCGTGCAGACCCAGTACTTC.

The rearrangement links TRBV7-8 to TRBJ1-5; D call uncertain. V gave up 0 bases and J gave up 4 bases, with 22 bases separating them. Germline-derived CDR1 and CDR2 are SGHVS and FQNEAQ. The CDR3 consists of 19 residues. The CDR3 loop is CASSLAYFPVMSGNQPQHF. CDR3 in DNA: TGTGCCAGCAGCTTAGCGTATTTCCCTGTCATGTCGGGGAATCAGCCCCAGCATTTT.

The chain joins TRBV13 to TRBJ2-2; TRBD1 aligns across 7 bases. Germline CDR1 PRHDT, CDR2 FYEKMQ (reference sequence). This CDR3 contains 16 residues. J lost 3 bases, V lost 1 base, and 5 bases had no gene match. The CDR3 DNA reads TGTGCCAGCAGCTTAGTGGGGGACAGACACACCGGGGAGCTGTTTTTT. It encodes CASSLVGDRHTGELFF.

The chain employs TRBV7-9 and TRBJ2-7; D is uncertain. V was clipped by 0 bases and J by 6 bases, with 9 bases between them. Germline CDR1 and CDR2: SEHNR and FQNEAQ (reference sequence). The CDR3 has 13 amino acids. DNA of the CDR3: TGTGCCAGCAGCTTAGCGCACGGGTTCGAGCAGTACGTC. Protein sequence: CASSLAHGFEQYV.

V gene TRBV2 combines with J gene TRBJ2-2; 7 nucleotides line up with TRBD1. The V segment lost 7 bases and the J segment 0 bases; nucleotides outside the gene matches: 5. The germline V gene has CDR1 SNHLY and CDR2 FYNNEI. The CDR3 is 15 residues long. The CDR3 region is CASTPGQTNTGELFF. CDR3 coding DNA: TGTGCCAGCACACCGGGACAGACGAACACCGGGGAGCTGTTTTTT.

This chain joins TRBV19 and TRBJ2-6; D is possibly TRBD1 (5 bases). Germline V CDR1 and CDR2: LNHDA, SQIVND (reference sequence). The CDR3 totals 16 residues. The V end was cut by 4 bases, the J end by 2 bases, with 12 bases between. The CDR3 loop reads CASSKSDTTGANVLTF. The CDR3 region has the DNA TGTGCCAGTAGTAAATCGGACACGACTGGGGCCAACGTCCTGACTTTC.

The chain recombines TRBV7-9 with TRBJ1-3; perhaps TRBD1 as D (5 bases). This CDR3 contains 16 residues. Germline assignment: CDR1 SEHNR and CDR2 FQNEAQ (reference sequence). Trimming removed 2 bases from V and 0 bases from J, with 11 bases in between. The CDR3 nucleotides read TGTGCCAGCAGCTTATCAGGGATACACTCTGGAAACACCATATATTTT. Residues: CASSLSGIHSGNTIYF.

This chain uses TRBV6-5 with TRBJ2-3, with D tentatively TRBD2 (5 bases). The CDR3 is 13 amino acids. The V gene lost 3 bases and the J gene lost 5 bases, with 9 bases spanning the gap. Germline-derived CDR1 and CDR2 are MNHEY and SVGAGI. Here the CDR3 reads CASSYWGEDTQYF. The CDR3, as DNA: TGTGCCAGCAGTTATTGGGGAGAAGATACGCAGTATTTT.

This sequence joins TRBV11-2 and TRBJ2-3; TRBD2 matches 12 bases. Germline CDR1 reads SGHAT; CDR2 reads FQNNGV. V trimming: 4 bases; J trimming: 1 base; junction bases outside the gene matches: 3. The CDR3 extends over 16 amino acids. In DNA, the CDR3 is TGTGCCAGCAGCTCGACTAGCGGGGGAGGCACAGATACGCAGTATTTT. It yields the protein CASSSTSGGGTDTQYF.

This chain connects TRBV10-1 to TRBJ2-3; D remains ambiguous. The CDR3 covers 12 residues. Trimming stripped 4 bases from V and 0 bases from J, with 2 bases between. The V gene's germline CDR1 is WNHNN and CDR2 SYGVQD (reference sequence). CDR3: CASSASTDTQYF. DNA for the CDR3: TGCGCCAGCAGTGCCAGCACAGATACGCAGTATTTT.

The J gene is TRBJ2-3, the V gene TRBV7-3; D not resolved. CDR1 SGHTA and CDR2 FQGTGA come from the germline V gene. Trimming cost V 2 bases and J 0 bases, with 9 bases left between them. CDR3 length equals 15 residues. CDR3 residues: CASSLGSLSTDTQYF. The CDR3 DNA sequence: TGTGCCAGCAGCTTAGGATCGCTTAGCACAGATACGCAGTATTTT. The variable domain in full, completed from reference TRBV7-3 and TRBJ2-3, reads GAGVSQTPSNKVTEKGKYVELRCDPISGHTALYWYRQSLGQGPEFLIYFQGTGAADDSGLPNDRFFAVRPEGSVSTLKIQRTERGDSAVYLCASSLGSLSTDTQYFGPGTRLTVL.

The rearrangement joins TRBV5-4 to TRBJ2-5; TRBD1 matches 7 bases. J was trimmed by 9 bases and V by 1 base; bases with no gene match: 12. The germline CDR1 and CDR2 sequences are SGHNT and YYREEE (reference sequence). CDR3 size: 15 residues. CDR3 region: CASSLISGQPLAQYF. CDR3 coding DNA: TGTGCCAGCAGCTTGATTTCGGGACAGCCTTTGGCCCAGTACTTC.

This clone appeared a few times. CDR3: CASSLDGGIDEQYV. CDR3 nucleotide sequence: TGCGCCAGCAGCTTGGATGGGGGTATCGACGAGCAGTACGTC. The V gene is TRBV5-1, the J gene TRBJ2-7; tentatively, D is TRBD1 or TRBD2 (5 bases each). In germline, CDR1 is SGHRS, CDR2 YFSETQ. Trimming cost V 0 bases and J 5 bases, with 12 bases left between them. This CDR3 region has 14 residues.

The chain joins TRBV14 to TRBJ1-1; D remains ambiguous. The CDR3 spans 16 residues. V was clipped by 0 bases and J by 0 bases, with 11 bases between them. In germline, CDR1 is SGHDN, CDR2 FVKESK. The CDR3 is CASSQDLGELNTEAFF. The CDR3, as DNA: TGTGCCAGCAGCCAAGATCTCGGGGAGTTGAACACTGAAGCTTTCTTT.

This chain connects TRBV6-5 to TRBJ1-1, with 10 bases aligning to TRBD1. In germline, CDR1 is MNHEY, CDR2 SVGAGI. V shed 6 bases, J shed 3 bases, and the junction held 4 bases outside the gene matches. The CDR3 sequence is 14 residues long. CDR3 protein: CASRRDRGDTEAFF. The CDR3 bases are TGTGCCAGCAGACGGGACAGGGGTGACACTGAAGCTTTCTTT.

The V call is TRBV4-1, the J call TRBJ2-5; D remains unclear. The V end was cut by 5 bases, the J end by 2 bases, with 12 bases between. Germline V gene sequence: CDR1 MGHRA, CDR2 YSYEKL. The CDR3 is 14 residues long. The DNA for the CDR3 is TGCGCCAGCAGCTCAGGCGGTGGTCAAGAGACCCAGTACTTC. The encoded protein is CASSSGGGQETQYF.